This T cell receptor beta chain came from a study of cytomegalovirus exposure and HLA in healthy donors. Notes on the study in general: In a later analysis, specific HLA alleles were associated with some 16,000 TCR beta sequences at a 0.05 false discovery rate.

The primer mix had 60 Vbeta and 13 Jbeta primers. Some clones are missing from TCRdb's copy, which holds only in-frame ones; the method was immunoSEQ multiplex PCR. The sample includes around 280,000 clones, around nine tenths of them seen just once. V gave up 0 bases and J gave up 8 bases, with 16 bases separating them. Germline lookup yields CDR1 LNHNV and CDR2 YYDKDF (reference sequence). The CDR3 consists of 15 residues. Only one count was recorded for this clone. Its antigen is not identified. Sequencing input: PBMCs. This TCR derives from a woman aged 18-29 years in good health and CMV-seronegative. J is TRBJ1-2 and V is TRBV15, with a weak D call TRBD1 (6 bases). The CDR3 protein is CATSRDADGGAGYTF. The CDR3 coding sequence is TGTGCCACCAGCAGAGATGCTGACGGGGGGGCCGGCTACACCTTC.